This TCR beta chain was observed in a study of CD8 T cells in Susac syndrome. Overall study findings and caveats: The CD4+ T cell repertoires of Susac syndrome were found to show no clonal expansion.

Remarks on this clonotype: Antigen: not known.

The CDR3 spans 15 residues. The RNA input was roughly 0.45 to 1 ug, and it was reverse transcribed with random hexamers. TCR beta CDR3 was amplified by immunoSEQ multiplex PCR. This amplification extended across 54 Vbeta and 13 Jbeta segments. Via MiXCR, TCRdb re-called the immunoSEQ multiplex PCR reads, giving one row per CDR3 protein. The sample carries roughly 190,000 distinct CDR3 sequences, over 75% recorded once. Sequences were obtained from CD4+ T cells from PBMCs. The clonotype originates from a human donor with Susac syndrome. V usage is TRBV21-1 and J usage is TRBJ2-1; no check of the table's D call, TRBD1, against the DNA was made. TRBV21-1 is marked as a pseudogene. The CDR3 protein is CASSKGQDYYNEQFF. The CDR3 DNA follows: TGTGCCAGCAGCAAGGGACAGGACTACTACAATGAGCAGTTCTTC.